This T cell receptor (beta chain) was captured by sequencing in a study of CD8+ T cells in alopecia areata. On the study more broadly: Oral tofacitinib, 5 to 10 mg twice daily, was given in an open-label trial. Tofacitinib therapy lasting 6 to 18 months was followed by 6 months off drug. Overall study results and limits: Normal scalp had lower clonality than lesional scalp, with alopecia totalis/universalis lesions showing this most strongly.

This clone was observed a few times. Antigen unknown. cDNA reverse transcribed from extracted RNA served as the sequencing template. Using immunoSEQ multiplex PCR, the repertoire was profiled, and TCRdb retains in-frame clones only, with some absent. The sample lists roughly 150,000 clones; approximately 87% were seen once. V lost 5 bases to trimming and J lost 2 bases, with 20 bases between them. The CDR3 consists of 16 residues. Looked up from germline, CDR1 is SGHDT and CDR2 is YYEEEE. The study team obtained lesional scalp punch biopsies and peripheral blood from alopecia areata patients. Specimen: CD8+ T cells sorted from blood, collected at week 0. The chain is built from TRBV5-6 and TRBJ2-7; no reliable D call. The sequence came from a human donor with alopecia areata. The CDR3: CASSSHPGGTPYEQYF. Written as DNA, the CDR3 is TGTGCCAGCAGTTCGCACCCCGGCGGAACCCCCTACGAGCAGTACTTC.